Each of the 30 T cell receptor beta chains below was sequenced from the same sample in a study of shared clonotypes between healthy human individuals. Assay: immunoSEQ multiplex PCR; the TCRdb copy retains only in-frame clones and omits some. Of 1.4 million or so clones in the sample, roughly 98.5% were seen once. Source material: naive CD4+ T cells sorted from blood. The subset here: CD45RA+ positively selected. The receptors originated from a man aged 30-40 years in good health.

The chain carries TRBV7-9 and TRBJ2-1; 9 nucleotides line up with TRBD2. The germline V gene encodes CDR1 SEHNR and CDR2 FQNEAQ (reference sequence). This CDR3 is built from 17 residues. The junction had 15 bases not matched to a gene; V was cut back by 6 bases and J by 6 bases. The CDR3 DNA is TGTGCCAGCAGTTGGGCCAAAGGGCTAGCGGGAAGCAATGAGCAGTTCTTC. Its protein is CASSWAKGLAGSNEQFF.

The chain carries TRBV5-6 and TRBJ1-4, with TRBD1 matching over 7 bases. Germline V CDR1 and CDR2: SGHDT, YYEEEE. CDR3 size: 13 residues. Trimming at V came to 4 bases and at J to 11 bases, leaving 8 bases not matched to a gene. For the CDR3, the DNA is TGTGCCAGCAGCATAGACAGGGTTAGCAAACTGTTTTTT. This sequence encodes CASSIDRVSKLFF.

The rearrangement links TRBV6-5 to TRBJ2-2; the D is unclear. Germline V lookup: CDR1 MNHEY, CDR2 SVGAGI. This CDR3 is 15 amino acids long. The V and J ends lost 0 bases and 6 bases respectively, with 11 bases between them. The CDR3 loop is CASSYSPPKSGELFF. CDR3 in DNA: TGTGCCAGCAGTTACTCACCCCCCAAGTCCGGGGAGCTGTTTTTT.

The chain recombines TRBV15 with TRBJ1-1; D gene unclear. V was cut by 5 bases and J by 1 base, with 11 bases left in between. The CDR3 extends over 14 amino acids. Germline assignment: CDR1 LNHNV and CDR2 YYDKDF (reference sequence). This CDR3 is CATSRRGRNTEAFF. For the CDR3, the DNA is TGTGCCACCAGCCGTAGAGGAAGGAACACTGAAGCTTTCTTT.

V and J are TRBV15 and TRBJ2-7; D is unresolved. Germline lookup yields CDR1 LNHNV and CDR2 YYDKDF (reference sequence). Deletions cut 3 bases from V and 2 bases from J, with 17 bases between. CDR3 length equals 16 residues. The CDR3 region has the DNA TGTGCCACCAGCAGGCCCTCTATCAAGCCCACCTACGAGCAGTACTTC. Translated: CATSRPSIKPTYEQYF.

The chain joins TRBV29-1 to TRBJ2-1; 10 bases agree with TRBD2. Unmatched junction bases numbered 10, after V lost 7 bases and J lost 7 bases. The CDR3 extends over 14 amino acids. Germline CDR1 is SQVTM and CDR2 is ANQGSEA. CDR3 in amino acids: CSGHPGLASNEQFF. In DNA, the CDR3 is TGCAGCGGACACCCGGGACTAGCGAGTAATGAGCAGTTCTTC.

V usage is TRBV28 and J usage is TRBJ2-7; 11 bases agree with TRBD1. J was trimmed by 4 bases and V by 6 bases; bases with no gene match: 2. CDR3 length: 13 amino acids. The germline V gene has CDR1 MDHEN and CDR2 SYDVKM. This CDR3 is CASRGTGGYEQYF. CDR3 nucleotide sequence: TGTGCCAGCAGAGGGACAGGGGGTTACGAGCAGTACTTC.

The V gene is TRBV7-6, the J gene TRBJ1-2; 8 bases map to TRBD1. V shed 2 bases, J shed 2 bases, and the junction held 7 bases outside the gene matches. CDR3 length equals 16 residues. Germline V gives CDR1 SGHVS, CDR2 FNYEAQ. This chain's CDR3 is CASSLSAGQVNYGYTF. In nucleotides, the CDR3 is TGTGCCAGCAGCTTATCGGCGGGACAGGTCAACTATGGCTACACCTTC.

The gene calls are TRBV5-4 and TRBJ2-3; TRBD2 might be the D (7 bases). Germline values: CDR1 SGHNT, CDR2 YYREEE (reference sequence). The CDR3 runs 16 residues. Trimming took 3 bases from V and 7 from J, leaving 21 bases between them. The CDR3 protein is CASSSGGGARVYTQYF. The CDR3 region has the DNA TGTGCCAGCAGCTCGGGTGGGGGGGCTCGGGTTTATACGCAGTATTTT.

The V and J genes are TRBV15 and TRBJ1-1; 9 bases fit TRBD1. V shed 1 base, J shed 3 bases, and the junction held 15 bases outside the gene matches. CDR1 and CDR2 from the germline V gene are LNHNV and YYDKDF (reference sequence). The CDR3 runs 19 residues. CDR3 nucleotide sequence: TGTGCCACCAGCAGAGGAATAATATATCGGGACAGGGAGGACACTGAAGCTTTCTTT. This sequence encodes CATSRGIIYRDREDTEAFF.

The chain has TRBV7-5 and TRBJ2-6. TRBV7-5 is a known pseudogene. The CDR3 consists of 14 residues. Here the CDR3 reads CVRSLVSGANVLTF. In DNA form, the CDR3 reads TGTGTCAGAAGCTTAGTTTCTGGGGCCAACGTCCTGACTTTC.

This chain links TRBV7-6 with TRBJ2-1, with TRBD2 as a possible D gene (7 bases). CDR1 and CDR2 (germline): SGHVS, FNYEAQ. This CDR3 contains 13 residues. Trimming pared 1 base from V and 12 bases from J, leaving 13 bases between. The CDR3 DNA reads as TGTGCCAGCAGCTTAGAGGGGGGGTATGGGCAGTTCTTC. This codes for CASSLEGGYGQFF.

This clone has a single count. The chain links TRBV11-2 to TRBJ1-3; D ambiguous. The V end lost 3 bases, the J end lost 0 bases, and 9 bases lay between the germline ends. This CDR3 spans 15 amino acids. CDR1 and CDR2 from the germline V gene are SGHAT and FQNNGV. CDR3 coding DNA: TGTGCCAGCAGCTTGGAGTTCCTCTCTGGAAACACCATATATTTT. Its translation is CASSLEFLSGNTIYF.

As concerns this clone: Other DNA sequences in this sample translate to the same CDR3. V and J are TRBV18 and TRBJ1-1; D unresolved. With 1 base removed from V and 1 base from J, the gap between germline ends came to 7 bases. Germline assignment: CDR1 KGHSH and CDR2 LQKENI. The CDR3 is 14 amino acids. This CDR3 reads CASSPLPGNTEAFF. CDR3 in DNA: TGTGCCAGCTCACCACTACCGGGGAACACTGAAGCTTTCTTT.

V is TRBV2 and J is TRBJ2-5; perhaps TRBD1 as D (5 bases). V dropped 5 bases and J dropped 3 bases, with 10 bases sitting between them. The germline CDR1 and CDR2 sequences are SNHLY and FYNNEI. This CDR3 is built from 13 residues. The CDR3: CASSKDTKETQYF. In DNA form, the CDR3 reads TGTGCCAGCAGTAAGGACACGAAAGAGACCCAGTACTTC.

The chain combines TRBV7-9 with TRBJ2-7; D call uncertain. This CDR3 has 16 amino acids. CDR1 SEHNR and CDR2 FQNEAQ come from the germline V gene (reference sequence). V lost 1 base and J 6 bases, leaving 19 bases between the germline ends. The CDR3 DNA reads as TGTGCCAGCAGCTTAGGAGACTTCCGCGCAAGAGCCGAGCAGTACTTC. Translated: CASSLGDFRARAEQYF.

The chain carries TRBV7-9 and TRBJ2-5, with 9 bases lining up with TRBD1. The CDR3 is made up of 14 amino acids. The V segment lost 5 bases and the J segment 5 bases; nucleotides outside the gene matches: 6. CDR1 is SEHNR, CDR2 FQNEAQ, per germline (reference sequence). CDR3: CASSQGQGGETQYF. The CDR3, as DNA: TGTGCCAGCAGCCAGGGACAGGGCGGTGAGACCCAGTACTTC. The full variable domain, its missing parts supplied by reference TRBV7-9 and TRBJ2-5, is DTGVSQNPRHKITKRGQNVTFRCDPISEHNRLYWYRQTLGQGPEFLTYFQNEAQLEKSRLLSDRFSAERPKGSFSTLEIQRTEQGDSAMYLCASSQGQGGETQYFGPGTRLLVL.

Of note for this clone: This sample also contains other DNA sequences that code for the same CDR3. This rearrangement joins TRBV28 to TRBJ2-7, with 8 bases lining up with TRBD1. The CDR3 is 13 amino acids. The ends lost 5 bases at V and 3 bases at J; junction bases unmatched: 3. Per the germline V gene, CDR1 is MDHEN and CDR2 is SYDVKM. CDR3 amino acids: CASSPGQGYEQYF. The CDR3 DNA sequence: TGTGCCAGCAGTCCAGGACAGGGCTACGAGCAGTACTTC.

The rearrangement uses TRBV28 and TRBJ1-2, with 8 bases matching TRBD1. Trimming took 4 bases from V and 8 from J; bases not matched to a gene: 6. The germline CDR1 and CDR2 sequences are MDHEN and SYDVKM. This CDR3 region has 13 residues. DNA for the CDR3: TGTGCCAGCAGTTACGACAGGGGCCTCGGCTACACCTTC. Translated: CASSYDRGLGYTF.

This chain uses TRBV7-3 with TRBJ2-2, with TRBD2 identical over 8 bases. Germline V CDR1 and CDR2: SGHTA, FQGTGA. The CDR3 loop spans 18 amino acids. After removal of 0 bases from V and 1 base from J, the junction contained 7 bases not matched to a gene. The CDR3 region is CASSLTAGTRGNTGELFF. The CDR3 DNA follows: TGTGCCAGCAGCTTAACGGCAGGGACTAGGGGGAACACCGGGGAGCTGTTTTTT.

This chain uses TRBV7-9 with TRBJ2-1, with D tentatively TRBD1 or TRBD2 (6 bases each). Germline lookup yields CDR1 SEHNR and CDR2 FQNEAQ (reference sequence). This CDR3 spans 15 amino acids. The ends were cut back, 2 bases at V and 5 bases at J, with 13 bases in the middle. CDR3: CASSLRVRGDNEQFF. The CDR3 DNA sequence: TGTGCCAGCAGCTTAAGGGTTAGGGGGGACAATGAGCAGTTCTTC.

The V call is TRBV4-1, the J call TRBJ2-7; 7 bases align to TRBD1. This CDR3 is built from 13 residues. V lost 6 bases and J lost 3; bases outside the gene matches: 5. Germline lookup yields CDR1 MGHRA and CDR2 YSYEKL. The chain's CDR3 is CASSLRDSYEQYF. As DNA, the CDR3 is TGCGCCAGCAGTCTCCGGGACAGCTACGAGCAGTACTTC.

J is TRBJ2-7 and V is TRBV6-5, with a weak D call TRBD1 (6 bases). V lost 2 bases and J lost 6, with 14 bases in between. This CDR3 has 14 amino acids. Germline CDR1 is MNHEY and CDR2 is SVGAGI. The CDR3 region is CASSYSRGSGEQYF. DNA for the CDR3: TGTGCCAGCAGTTACAGCAGGGGATCTGGCGAGCAGTACTTC.

V gene TRBV5-1 combines with J gene TRBJ2-1; 11 bases fit TRBD2. The CDR3 has 14 residues. Germline CDR1 is SGHRS and CDR2 is YFSETQ. Trimming cost V 0 bases and J 9 bases; bases outside gene matches: 2. Here the CDR3 reads CASSLGLAGSEQFF. In nucleotides, the CDR3 is TGCGCCAGCAGCTTGGGACTAGCGGGATCTGAGCAGTTCTTC.

Points on this clone: The same CDR3 can be traced to other DNA sequences in this sample. The chain carries TRBV18 and TRBJ1-1; D is uncertain. The CDR3 consists of 14 residues. Trimming removed 0 bases at V and 1 base at J, with 6 bases between. Germline V CDR1 and CDR2: KGHSH, LQKENI. DNA of the CDR3: TGTGCCAGCTCACCACCGCCGGGGAACACTGAAGCTTTCTTT. Its translation is CASSPPPGNTEAFF. Full variable domain (outside the CDR3, taken from reference TRBV18 and TRBJ1-1): NAGVMQNPRHLVRRRGQEARLRCSPMKGHSHVYWYRQLPEEGLKFMVYLQKENIIDESGMPKERFSAEFPKEGPSILRIQQVVRGDSAAYFCASSPPPGNTEAFFGQGTRLTVV.

The genes are TRBV27 and TRBJ2-1; D may be TRBD2 (6 bases). Germline-derived CDR1 and CDR2 are MNHEY and SMNVEV (reference sequence). Trimming took 10 bases from V and 2 from J, leaving 18 bases between them. The CDR3 loop spans 15 amino acids. CDR3 coding DNA: TGTGCCACCTGGAGGGCCTGGACGCCCTACAATGAGCAGTTCTTC. This encodes CATWRAWTPYNEQFF.

The genes are TRBV30 and TRBJ2-7; the D is unclear. The CDR3 is 14 amino acids. V was pared by 3 bases and J by 4 bases, with 16 bases between. Germline lookup yields CDR1 GTSNPN and CDR2 SVGIG (reference sequence). CDR3 sequence (DNA): TGTGCCTGGAGCCCCCTCGTAGGGCTTTACGAGCAGTACTTC. Amino acid sequence: CAWSPLVGLYEQYF.

The genes are TRBV7-6 and TRBJ1-2, with 7 bases aligning to TRBD1. This CDR3 has 15 residues. V was pared by 1 base and J by 2 bases, with 4 bases of the junction left unmatched. CDR1 SGHVS and CDR2 FNYEAQ come from the germline V gene. The CDR3 bases are TGTGCCAGCAGCTTAGGGACAGGCGGGAACTATGGCTACACCTTC. Translated: CASSLGTGGNYGYTF.

The chain is built from TRBV9 and TRBJ2-3; 7 bases line up with TRBD1. The V gene's germline CDR1 is SGDLS and CDR2 YYNGEE. V lost 2 bases and J lost 0; bases outside the gene matches: 6. CDR3 length: 16 amino acids. CDR3 sequence: CASSVVGQTSTDTQYF. The DNA for the CDR3 is TGTGCCAGCAGCGTTGTGGGACAGACTAGCACAGATACGCAGTATTTT.

V usage is TRBV6-5 and J usage is TRBJ2-1, with D tentatively TRBD1 or TRBD2 (5 bases each). The CDR3 covers 11 residues. The V gene's germline CDR1 is MNHEY and CDR2 SVGAGI. Trimming pared 5 bases from V and 9 bases from J, leaving 8 bases between. The CDR3 DNA follows: TGTGCCAGCAGTCGGGGCGGTGAGCAGTTCTTC. Translating gives CASSRGGEQFF.